These 16 T cell receptor beta chains were sequenced from one sample in a study of T cell responses to AZD1222 COVID-19 vaccine (TCRdb year 2021). This specimen's time point label, per the study, means: baseline before first vaccination. The library was obtained by the immunoSEQ multiplex PCR assay. The table comes from immuneACCESS by way of TCRdb, which keeps in-frame sequences with V and J called. Part of the clones is missing from these tables; in studies checked, under half for an unresolved V gene and the rest for unknown reasons. The sample data list some 97,000 clones, and roughly 89% of these were observed just once. The biggest ten clones account for over 15% of the sample. The source material was peripheral blood, sampled on day 0 of AZD1222 vaccination. The receptors were gathered from an adult in good health.

The J gene is TRBJ1-1, the V gene TRBV7-9, with no clear D. The CDR3 has 12 residues. Germline V gene lookup returns CDR1 SEHNR and CDR2 FQNEAQ (reference sequence). V was cut by 8 bases and J by 7 bases, with 14 bases left in between. CDR3 sequence (DNA): TGTGCCAGCTTTAGGGCGGGCAATGAAGCTTTCTTT. It codes for CASFRAGNEAFF.

The chain has TRBV4-1 and TRBJ2-6; no definite D call. CDR1 is MGHRA, CDR2 YSYEKL, per germline. The CDR3 has 18 residues. V was clipped by 5 bases and J by 0 bases, with 17 bases between them. The CDR3 loop reads CASSSHQELVSGANVLTF. The CDR3 DNA sequence: TGCGCCAGCAGCTCTCACCAGGAATTAGTCTCTGGGGCCAACGTCCTGACTTTC.

The rearrangement joins TRBV20-1 to TRBJ2-7; D uncertain. In germline, CDR1 is DFQATT, CDR2 SNEGSKA (reference sequence). The CDR3 sequence is 11 residues long. Trimming took off 1 base at V and 7 bases at J, with 8 bases between the two ends. In DNA, the CDR3 is TGCAGTGCTAGAGGGAATATTGAGCAGTACTTC. Its translation: CSARGNIEQYF.

The chain combines TRBV6-5 with TRBJ2-2; 7 nucleotides match TRBD2. The CDR3 spans 14 residues. Trimming removed 8 bases from V and 5 bases from J; junction bases left unmatched: 8. Germline loops: CDR1 MNHEY, CDR2 SVGAGI. The CDR3 protein is CASVSGELTGELFF. CDR3 DNA sequence: TGTGCCAGCGTGAGCGGGGAACTGACCGGGGAGCTGTTTTTT.

The chain combines TRBV7-8 with TRBJ2-7, with 7 bases fitting TRBD2. The CDR3 contains 15 residues. The V and J ends lost 5 bases and 3 bases, in that order; junction bases with no gene match: 10. The germline gives CDR1 SGHVS, CDR2 FQNEAQ. The CDR3 DNA sequence: TGTGCCAGCAGCCTCCGGGGAGGGGTAAACTACGAGCAGTACTTC. Translating it yields CASSLRGGVNYEQYF. Full variable domain (remainder filled in from reference TRBV7-8 and TRBJ2-7): GAGVSQSPRYKVAKRGQDVALRCDPISGHVSLFWYQQALGQGPEFLTYFQNEAQLDKSGLPSDRFFAERPEGSVSTLKIQRTQQEDSAVYLCASSLRGGVNYEQYFGPGTRLTVT.

The rearrangement joins TRBV5-1 to TRBJ1-1; tentative D call: TRBD1 (5 bases). CDR3 size: 15 residues. Trimming took off 5 bases at V and 4 bases at J, with 18 bases between the two ends. Germline loops: CDR1 SGHRS, CDR2 YFSETQ. The CDR3 coding sequence is TGCGCCAGCAGTCAGCAGGCCAGGGCGGGCACTGAAGCTTTCTTT. Translated: CASSQQARAGTEAFF.

The rearrangement uses TRBV30 and TRBJ2-6; D might be TRBD2 (6 bases). The V gene lost 3 bases and the J gene lost 1 base, with 7 bases spanning the gap. The CDR3 contains 14 residues. CDR1 is GTSNPN, CDR2 SVGIG, per germline (reference sequence). The chain's CDR3 is CAWSRGSGANVLTF. In DNA, the CDR3 is TGTGCCTGGAGCCGGGGGTCTGGGGCCAACGTCCTGACTTTC. Using reference TRBV30 and TRBJ2-6 for the parts outside the CDR3, the full variable domain is SQTIHQWPATLVQPVGSPLSLECTVEGTSNPNLYWYRQAAGRGLQLLFYSVGIGQISSEVPQNLSASRPQDRQFILSSKKLLLSDSGFYLCAWSRGSGANVLTFGAGSRLTVL.

V usage is TRBV27 and J usage is TRBJ2-5; D may be TRBD2 (6 bases). Trimming pared 2 bases from V and 2 bases from J, leaving 9 bases between. The V gene's germline CDR1 is MNHEY and CDR2 SMNVEV (reference sequence). The CDR3 is 14 residues long. The CDR3: CASSLGGPQETQYF. Written as DNA, the CDR3 is TGTGCCAGCAGTTTAGGAGGGCCTCAAGAGACCCAGTACTTC.

The chain carries TRBV3-1 (or the pseudogene TRBV3-2) and TRBJ1-3; TRBD1 matches at 7 bases. The V segment lost 1 base and the J segment 4 bases; nucleotides outside the gene matches: 7. The CDR3 covers 16 residues. Germline V gene data show CDR1 as LGHDT and CDR2 as YNNKEL (reference sequence). The CDR3 loop reads CASSQGLGGSGNTIYF. The CDR3 bases are TGTGCCAGCAGCCAAGGTCTAGGGGGCTCAGGAAACACCATATATTTT.

A single count supports this clone. The chain links TRBV2 to TRBJ1-6; tentatively, D is TRBD1 (5 bases). CDR1 SNHLY and CDR2 FYNNEI come from the germline V gene. The CDR3 is 15 residues long. V lost 3 bases and J 0 bases, leaving 6 bases between the germline ends. The CDR3 nucleotides read TGTGCCAGCAGTGATGGGGGCTCCTATAATTCACCCCTCCACTTT. This codes for CASSDGGSYNSPLHF.

V is TRBV4-1 and J is TRBJ1-4; a weak D match, TRBD1 (6 bases). V lost 5 bases, J lost 6 bases, and 16 bases lay in between. Germline V gene sequence: CDR1 MGHRA, CDR2 YSYEKL. The CDR3 spans 15 residues. CDR3 residues: CASSARVSGDEKLFF. Here the CDR3 DNA reads TGCGCCAGCAGCGCTCGGGTGTCAGGGGATGAAAAACTGTTTTTT.

J is TRBJ2-7 and V is TRBV28, with 9 bases fitting TRBD1. The germline V gene has CDR1 MDHEN and CDR2 SYDVKM. The ends lost 2 bases at V and 5 bases at J; junction bases unmatched: 13. This CDR3 spans 17 amino acids. DNA of the CDR3: TGTGCCAGCAGTTTACCCCTACCGGGACAGGGTAGCAACGAGCAGTACTTC. Amino acids: CASSLPLPGQGSNEQYF.

The CDR3 loop reads CASSHRGSSYEQYF. The CDR3 region has the DNA TGTGCCAGCAGCCACCGAGGGAGCTCCTACGAGCAGTACTTC. The rearrangement joins TRBV3-1 (or the pseudogene TRBV3-2) to TRBJ2-7; D possibly corresponds to TRBD2 (5 bases). CDR1 LGHDT and CDR2 YNNKEL come from the germline V gene (reference sequence). Trimming took 3 bases from V and 0 from J, leaving 9 bases between them. The CDR3 runs 14 residues.

This clone was seen a single time. The chain couples TRBV28 to TRBJ1-5; 8 positions match TRBD1. The CDR3 is 16 amino acids. Germline CDR1 MDHEN, CDR2 SYDVKM. V lost 0 bases to trimming and J lost 1 base; unmatched junction nucleotides: 2. The CDR3, as DNA: TGTGCCAGCAGTTTATGGACAGGGGTAAGCAATCAGCCCCAGCATTTT. Translated: CASSLWTGVSNQPQHF.

This sequence joins TRBV18 and TRBJ2-1; 14 nucleotides match TRBD2. The CDR3 loop spans 15 amino acids. The junction had 4 bases not matched to a gene; V was cut back by 3 bases and J by 9 bases. Germline CDR1 reads KGHSH; CDR2 reads LQKENI. The CDR3 reads CASSPGTSGRGEQFF. CDR3 DNA: TGTGCCAGCTCACCTGGGACTAGCGGGAGAGGTGAGCAGTTCTTC. The variable domain in full, with the rest retrieved from reference TRBV18 and TRBJ2-1, is NAGVMQNPRHLVRRRGQEARLRCSPMKGHSHVYWYRQLPEEGLKFMVYLQKENIIDESGMPKERFSAEFPKEGPSILRIQQVVRGDSAAYFCASSPGTSGRGEQFFGPGTRLTVL.

This sequence joins TRBV18 and TRBJ2-5; no clear D. Trimming pared 0 bases from V and 2 bases from J, leaving 4 bases between. This CDR3 is 13 amino acids long. Germline CDR1 and CDR2: KGHSH and LQKENI. CDR3 amino acids: CASSPPPQETQYF. In DNA form, the CDR3 reads TGTGCCAGCTCACCACCGCCACAAGAGACCCAGTACTTC.